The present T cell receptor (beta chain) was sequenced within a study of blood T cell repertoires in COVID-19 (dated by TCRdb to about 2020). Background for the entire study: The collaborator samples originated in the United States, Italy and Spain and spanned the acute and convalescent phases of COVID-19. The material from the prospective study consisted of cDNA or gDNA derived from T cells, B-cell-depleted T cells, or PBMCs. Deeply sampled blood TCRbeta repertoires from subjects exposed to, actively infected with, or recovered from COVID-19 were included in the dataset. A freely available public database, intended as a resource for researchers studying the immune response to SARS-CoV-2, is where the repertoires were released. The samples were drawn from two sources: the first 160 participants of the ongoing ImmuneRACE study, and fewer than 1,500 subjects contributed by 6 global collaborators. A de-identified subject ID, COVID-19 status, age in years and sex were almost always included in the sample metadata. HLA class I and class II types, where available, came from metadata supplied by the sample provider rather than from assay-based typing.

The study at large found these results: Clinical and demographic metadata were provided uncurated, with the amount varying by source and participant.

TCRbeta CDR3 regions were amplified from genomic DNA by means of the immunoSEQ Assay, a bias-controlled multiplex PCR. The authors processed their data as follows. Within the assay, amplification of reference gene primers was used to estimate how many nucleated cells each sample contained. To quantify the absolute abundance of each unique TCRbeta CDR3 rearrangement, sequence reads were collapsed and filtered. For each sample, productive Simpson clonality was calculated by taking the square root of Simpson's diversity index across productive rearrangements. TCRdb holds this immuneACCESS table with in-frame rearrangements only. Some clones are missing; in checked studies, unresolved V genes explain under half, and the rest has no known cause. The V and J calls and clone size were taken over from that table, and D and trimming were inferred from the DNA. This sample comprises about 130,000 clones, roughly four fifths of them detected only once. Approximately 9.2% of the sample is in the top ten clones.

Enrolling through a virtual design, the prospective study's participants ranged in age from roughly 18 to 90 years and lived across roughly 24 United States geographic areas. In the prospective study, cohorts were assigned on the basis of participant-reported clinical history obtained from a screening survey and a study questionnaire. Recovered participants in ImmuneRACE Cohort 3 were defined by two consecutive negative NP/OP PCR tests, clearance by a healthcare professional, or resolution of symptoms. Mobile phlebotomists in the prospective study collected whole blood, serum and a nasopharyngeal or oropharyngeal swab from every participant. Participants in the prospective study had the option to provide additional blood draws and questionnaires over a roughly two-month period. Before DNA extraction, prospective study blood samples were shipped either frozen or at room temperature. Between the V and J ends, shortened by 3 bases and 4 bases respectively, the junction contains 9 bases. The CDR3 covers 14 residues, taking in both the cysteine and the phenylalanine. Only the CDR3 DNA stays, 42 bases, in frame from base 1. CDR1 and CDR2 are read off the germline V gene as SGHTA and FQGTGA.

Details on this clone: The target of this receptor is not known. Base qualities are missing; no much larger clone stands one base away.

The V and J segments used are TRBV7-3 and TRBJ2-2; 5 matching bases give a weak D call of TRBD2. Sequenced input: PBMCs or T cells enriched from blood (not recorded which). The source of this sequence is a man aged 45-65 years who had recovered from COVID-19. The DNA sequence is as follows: TGTGCCAGCAGCTTGAGCGGACCCACCGGGGAGCTGTTTTTT. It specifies CASSLSGPTGELFF. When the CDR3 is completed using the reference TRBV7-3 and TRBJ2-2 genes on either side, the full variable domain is GAGVSQTPSNKVTEKGKYVELRCDPISGHTALYWYRQSLGQGPEFLIYFQGTGAADDSGLPNDRFFAVRPEGSVSTLKIQRTERGDSAVYLCASSLSGPTGELFFGEGSRLTVL.